Below, 9 T cell receptor beta chains from the same sample are listed, as sequenced in a study of cytomegalovirus exposure and HLA in healthy donors. Sequenced by immunoSEQ multiplex PCR; TCRdb stores in-frame clones only, minus some. The table lists about 240,000 clones, about 86% of them singletons. Sequencing input: PBMCs. These receptors were obtained from a woman younger than 45 in good health and CMV-seropositive.

This chain uses TRBV30 with TRBJ1-2, with D unresolved. Germline V gives CDR1 GTSNPN, CDR2 SVGIG (reference sequence). CDR3 length: 13 amino acids. With 1 base removed from V and 6 bases from J, the gap between germline ends came to 12 bases. CDR3 in amino acids: CAWSALSAHGYTF. CDR3 DNA: TGTGCCTGGAGTGCCCTTAGCGCCCATGGCTACACCTTC.

The rearrangement uses TRBV5-6 and TRBJ1-2; no clear D gene. Trimming left V 0 bases short and J 6 bases short, with 15 bases between. Germline V lookup: CDR1 SGHDT, CDR2 YYEEEE. The CDR3 runs 15 residues. CDR3: CASSLVRVRGDGYTF. As DNA, the CDR3 is TGTGCCAGCAGCTTGGTACGGGTCCGTGGCGATGGCTACACCTTC.

This chain joins TRBV7-2 and TRBJ2-1, with no clear D. The germline V gene encodes CDR1 SGHTA and CDR2 FQGNSA. The CDR3 spans 14 residues. Trimming cost V 5 bases and J 4 bases, with 12 bases left between them. The CDR3 protein is CASSLFSSYNEQFF. CDR3 DNA: TGTGCCAGCAGCCTTTTTTCTAGTTACAATGAGCAGTTCTTC.

This chain connects TRBV5-6 to TRBJ2-1, with D uncertain. The CDR3 is 15 residues long. The V end was cut by 4 bases, the J end by 6 bases, with 17 bases between. CDR1 and CDR2 from the germline V gene are SGHDT and YYEEEE. The CDR3 loop is CASSQRPVRANEQFF. The CDR3 DNA follows: TGTGCCAGCAGCCAACGTCCCGTAAGAGCCAATGAGCAGTTCTTC.

The chain couples TRBV9 to TRBJ1-1; TRBD1 agrees at 7 bases. In germline, CDR1 is SGDLS, CDR2 YYNGEE. The CDR3 is 14 residues long. Trimming cost V 3 bases and J 2 bases; bases outside gene matches: 4. CDR3 nucleotide sequence: TGTGCCAGCAGCGAACGACAGGGAAACACTGAAGCTTTCTTT. This gives the protein CASSERQGNTEAFF.

This chain joins TRBV19 and TRBJ2-7; possibly TRBD1 for D (5 bases). Germline CDR1 and CDR2: LNHDA and SQIVND (reference sequence). The CDR3 contains 17 residues. Trimming pared 1 base from V and 5 bases from J, leaving 21 bases between. The CDR3 region is CASSIGHSQAGKNEQYF. As DNA, the CDR3 is TGTGCCAGTAGTATAGGGCATTCACAGGCCGGTAAAAACGAGCAGTACTTC. Full variable domain (remainder filled in from reference TRBV19 and TRBJ2-7): DGGITQSPKYLFRKEGQNVTLSCEQNLNHDAMYWYRQDPGQGLRLIYYSQIVNDFQKGDIAEGYSVSREKKESFPLTVTSAQKNPTAFYLCASSIGHSQAGKNEQYFGPGTRLTVT.

This chain uses TRBV5-1 with TRBJ1-2, with 8 positions matching TRBD1. CDR3 length equals 16 residues. Looked up from germline, CDR1 is SGHRS and CDR2 is YFSETQ. The junction had 18 bases not matched to a gene; V was cut back by 7 bases and J by 7 bases. The chain's CDR3 is CASCQGEGRGLGGYTF. The CDR3 nucleotides read TGCGCCAGCTGCCAGGGGGAAGGCAGGGGGCTAGGTGGCTACACCTTC.

The gene calls are TRBV7-8 and TRBJ1-4, with a possible D match to TRBD1 (5 bases). V was cut by 3 bases and J by 7 bases, with 12 bases left in between. The length of the CDR3 is 14 residues. CDR1 is SGHVS and CDR2 is FQNEAQ in the germline V gene. This CDR3 reads CASSLQGWGEKLFF. CDR3 nucleotides: TGTGCCAGCAGCTTGCAGGGTTGGGGTGAAAAACTGTTTTTT.

V gene TRBV6-5 combines with J gene TRBJ1-1; the match to TRBD1 covers 8 bases. The J segment lost 6 bases and the V segment lost 5 bases, leaving 11 bases of the junction unmatched. The CDR3 consists of 15 residues. The germline gives CDR1 MNHEY, CDR2 SVGAGI. The chain's CDR3 is CASSQRGQGYAEAFF. CDR3 sequence (DNA): TGTGCCAGCAGTCAAAGAGGACAGGGCTACGCTGAAGCTTTCTTT.